Listed below are T cell receptor beta chains from one sample, sequenced in a study of shared T cell receptors in the human thymus. This table comes from immunoSEQ multiplex PCR, and its TCRdb copy is limited to in-frame clones, with some not included. The sample gives hundreds of thousands of clones, 80% to 90% of which show up once; roughly 0.0094% is in the top ten. This same sample was also part of a study on human thymus T cells.

Sequences were obtained from thymocytes. All receptors come from a boy younger than two with a congenital heart defect. Each CDR3 is given with its conserved first and last residue. A D gene is named only where the DNA matches it firmly. Expanded clones are given a class, and other clones once, few, many or no size at all.

J gene,D gene,V gene,clone size,CDR3 protein,CDR3 DNA
TRBJ1-2,TRBD1,TRBV5-1,-,CASSLELWDRGIGGYTF,TGCGCCAGCAGCTTGGAATTGTGGGACAGGGGAATTGGAGGCTACACCTTC
TRBJ2-2,-,TRBV4-1,-,CASSQGSGTGELFF,TGCGCCAGCAGCCAAGGTTCGGGGACCGGGGAGCTGTTTTTT
TRBJ1-2,TRBD1,TRBV4-1,-,CASSPPGGSDYGYTF,TGCGCCAGCAGCCCCCCAGGGGGTTCGGACTATGGCTACACCTTC
TRBJ2-2,-,TRBV4-1,-,CASSRQGAGELFF,TGCGCCAGCAGCCGCCAGGGTGCCGGGGAGCTGTTTTTT
TRBJ2-1,TRBD2,TRBV28,-,CASRRSRTSGYNEQFF,TGTGCCAGCAGACGAAGCCGGACTAGCGGCTACAATGAGCAGTTCTTC
TRBJ2-3,-,TRBV4-1,few,CASSQVGEADTQYF,TGCGCCAGCAGCCAAGTGGGCGAAGCAGATACGCAGTATTTT
TRBJ2-3,TRBD2,TRBV5-8,-,CASSLVRGRDATDTQYF,TGTGCCAGCAGCTTGGTAAGAGGGAGGGATGCAACAGATACGCAGTATTTT
TRBJ2-2,TRBD1,TRBV27,-,CASSTRTGRFQFHLHTGELFF,TGTGCCAGCAGTACCCGGACAGGGAGATTTCAATTCCACCTTCACACCGGGGAGCTGTTTTTT
TRBJ1-3,-,TRBV7-6,few,CASSPTRTDSGNTIYF,TGTGCCAGCAGCCCCACTCGGACAGACTCTGGAAACACCATATATTTT
TRBJ1-2,TRBD1,TRBV6-5,-,CASSPPGQGFYGYTF,TGTGCCAGCAGTCCCCCGGGACAGGGGTTCTATGGCTACACCTTC
TRBJ2-7,-,TRBV5-6,few,CASSLGTVSEQYF,TGTGCCAGCAGCTTGGGGACAGTTTCGGAGCAGTACTTC
TRBJ1-2,-,TRBV28,-,CASSRAGSNYGYTF,TGTGCCAGCAGTAGGGCGGGGAGCAACTATGGCTACACCTTC
TRBJ2-7,TRBD1,TRBV5-1,-,CASSFTGQRVVYEQYF,TGCGCCAGCAGCTTCACGGGACAGCGAGTCGTCTACGAGCAGTACTTC
TRBJ2-5,TRBD1,TRBV28,-,CASSSTDREETQYF,TGTGCCAGCAGTTCAACTGACAGGGAAGAGACCCAGTACTTC
TRBJ2-1,TRBD1,TRBV7-8,-,CASTGGTYNEQFF,TGTGCCAGCACAGGGGGAACCTACAATGAGCAGTTCTTC
TRBJ2-2,-,TRBV19,-,CASSIWGGTGELFF,TGTGCCAGTAGTATATGGGGAGGCACCGGGGAGCTGTTTTTT